The 10 T cell receptor beta chains in this list originate from one sample, sequenced in a study of T cells after yellow fever vaccination. TCRdb independently ran MiXCR on the 5' RACE reads; one entry per CDR3 protein. The table has roughly 500,000 distinct CDR3 sequences, roughly 19% seen once. Source: PBMCs, taken 15 days after the yellow fever booster vaccination. These receptors were obtained from a man under 40 who received the YFV17D yellow fever vaccine.

This clonotype was counted a few times. V and J are TRBV2 and TRBJ2-7; D remains unclear. This CDR3 spans 13 amino acids. Germline-derived CDR1 and CDR2 are SNHLY and FYNNEI. V was shortened by 7 bases and J by 2 bases, with 12 bases between the two germline ends. This CDR3 is CASIMDAAYEQYF. The CDR3 DNA is TGTGCCAGCATCATGGACGCAGCCTACGAGCAGTACTTC.

This clonotype was observed a handful of times. The chain is built from TRBV12-3 or TRBV12-4 and TRBJ1-6; 7 nucleotides match TRBD1. The CDR3 sequence is 17 residues long. The J segment lost 5 bases and the V segment lost 3 bases, leaving 10 bases of the junction unmatched. Here the CDR3 DNA reads TGTGCCAGCAGTTTCATTAGGAGGGGGCTAAATAATTCACCCCTCCACTTT. Residues: CASSFIRRGLNNSPLHF.

This clonotype has more than one count but fewer than ten. J is TRBJ2-2 and V is TRBV7-2, with 7 bases that match TRBD2. From germline, CDR1 is SGHTA and CDR2 FQGNSA. The CDR3 totals 16 residues. Losses at the gene ends were 4 bases for V and 7 bases for J; bases not matched to a gene: 12. The CDR3: CASSWAGEKGHGELFF. The CDR3 region has the DNA TGTGCCAGCAGCTGGGCGGGAGAGAAAGGGCACGGGGAGCTGTTTTTT.

This clonotype was found a few times. The genes are TRBV29-1 and TRBJ2-3, with 8 bases that match TRBD2. The CDR3 has 14 amino acids. Trimming cost V 6 bases and J 3 bases; bases outside gene matches: 8. The germline V gene encodes CDR1 SQVTM and CDR2 ANQGSEA. This chain's CDR3 is CSVTAGAKTDTQYF. DNA of the CDR3: TGCAGCGTCACAGCGGGGGCCAAGACAGATACGCAGTATTTT.

The chain recombines TRBV7-2 with TRBJ1-1, with D perhaps matching TRBD1 (6 bases). Germline V gene data show CDR1 as SGHTA and CDR2 as FQGNSA. V lost 4 bases and J lost 3, with 15 bases in between. This CDR3 has 15 residues. In DNA form, the CDR3 reads TGTGCCAGCAGCTGGCGACAGACAGGACACACTGAAGCTTTCTTT. Translating gives CASSWRQTGHTEAFF.

This clonotype has more than one count but fewer than ten. The chain recombines TRBV12-3 or TRBV12-4 with TRBJ2-2, with D perhaps matching TRBD1 or TRBD2 (5 bases each). The CDR3 contains 14 residues. V lost 1 base and J lost 6, with 9 bases in between. The chain's CDR3 is CASSLGDEAGELFF. CDR3 sequence (DNA): TGTGCCAGCAGTTTAGGGGACGAGGCCGGGGAGCTGTTTTTT.

The rearrangement links TRBV20-1 to TRBJ1-2; 7 bases map to TRBD1. This CDR3 has 11 residues. CDR1 DFQATT and CDR2 SNEGSKA come from the germline V gene (reference sequence). With V trimmed by 5 bases and J by 7 bases, 4 bases remained unmatched. CDR3 sequence: CSARDSLGYTF. Here the CDR3 DNA reads TGCAGTGCTCGGGACAGTCTTGGCTACACCTTC.

The rearrangement uses TRBV11-2 and TRBJ2-5, with 13 bases identical to TRBD2. The CDR3 covers 21 residues. J was trimmed by 4 bases and V by 4 bases; bases with no gene match: 21. CDR1 is SGHAT, CDR2 FQNNGV, per germline. The CDR3 is CASSSRGLVTSGRYPGETQYF. The CDR3 DNA reads TGTGCCAGCAGCTCCCGAGGACTGGTGACTAGCGGGAGGTACCCAGGAGAGACCCAGTACTTC.

This clonotype occurred a few times. The chain uses TRBV2 and TRBJ1-5, with TRBD1 matching 7 bases. CDR1 is SNHLY and CDR2 is FYNNEI in the germline V gene. V shed 8 bases and J 6 bases; nucleotides not matched to a gene: 10. This CDR3 contains 14 residues. The CDR3 nucleotides are TGTGCCAGCGGAACAGACAGGGCGGGTCAGCCCCAGCATTTT. It is translated as CASGTDRAGQPQHF.

The chain is built from TRBV7-8 and TRBJ2-7, with D unclear. Germline values: CDR1 SGHVS, CDR2 FQNEAQ. The CDR3 contains 15 residues. V shed 0 bases and J shed 3 bases, with 12 bases lying between them. The DNA of the CDR3 is TGTGCCAGCAGCTTAGCTACCGGATCTGTCTACGAGCAGTACTTC. It encodes CASSLATGSVYEQYF.